Below, 30 T cell receptor beta chains from the same sample are listed, as sequenced in a study of T cell clones after liver transplantation. The assay was immunoSEQ multiplex PCR, and TCRdb's table has in-frame clones only and misses some. Of roughly 55,000 clones listed, about 69% are singletons. Sample: CD4+ T cells from blood, taken 52 to 60 months after liver transplant. All receptors derive from a human patient who received a liver transplant. Certain T cells may be donor cells from the graft.

This clone was observed a handful of times. The V call is TRBV7-2, the J call TRBJ1-1; possible D gene TRBD1, 6 bases. Per germline, CDR1 SGHTA and CDR2 FQGNSA. The length of the CDR3 is 17 residues. The germline V and J ends were trimmed by 2 bases and 1 base, with 17 bases remaining between them. CDR3 residues: CASSLNSRRGWNTEAFF. DNA for the CDR3: TGTGCCAGCAGCTTAAATTCGAGGAGGGGGTGGAACACTGAAGCTTTCTTT.

The chain links TRBV28 to TRBJ1-2; TRBD1 might be the D (6 bases). The germline V gene has CDR1 MDHEN and CDR2 SYDVKM. Between the trimmed V and J ends, which lost 6 bases and 2 bases, there was a span of 13 bases. The CDR3 is 14 residues long. The CDR3, as DNA: TGTGCCAGCAGCTCAGGGGCGGTAAACTATGGCTACACCTTC. Encoded protein: CASSSGAVNYGYTF.

The chain couples TRBV2 to TRBJ1-2; the D gene is possibly TRBD1 (5 bases). Germline CDR1 and CDR2: SNHLY and FYNNEI. The CDR3 runs 17 residues. Trimming cost V 3 bases and J 0 bases, with 17 bases left between them. The CDR3 region is CASSEMAGPRSNYGYTF. The CDR3 DNA reads as TGTGCCAGCAGTGAGATGGCAGGGCCTCGTTCTAACTATGGCTACACCTTC.

The genes are TRBV9 and TRBJ1-1, with TRBD1 identical over 7 bases. The V and J ends lost 4 bases and 5 bases, in that order; junction bases with no gene match: 11. The length of the CDR3 is 15 residues. Germline V lookup: CDR1 SGDLS, CDR2 YYNGEE. CDR3 loop: CASSSPQGRITEAFF. CDR3 sequence (DNA): TGTGCCAGCAGCTCCCCACAGGGGAGGATTACTGAAGCTTTCTTT.

This chain uses TRBV7-2 with TRBJ2-3, with D tentatively TRBD2 (6 bases). The CDR3 covers 15 residues. The germline V and J ends were trimmed by 0 bases and 1 base, with 8 bases remaining between them. The germline gives CDR1 SGHTA, CDR2 FQGNSA. CDR3 DNA sequence: TGTGCCAGCAGCTTAGCGGGGGGACGCACAGATACGCAGTATTTT. It is translated as CASSLAGGRTDTQYF.

The rearrangement uses TRBV6-1 and TRBJ2-1; D uncertain. Germline CDR1 is MNHNS and CDR2 is SASEGT. CDR3 length: 15 amino acids. V was shortened by 7 bases and J by 0 bases, with 13 bases between the two germline ends. For the CDR3, the DNA is TGTGCCAGCACCGGGTCTTCGAGCTCCTACAATGAGCAGTTCTTC. This translates into CASTGSSSSYNEQFF.

The chain couples TRBV10-2 to TRBJ1-1; D possibly corresponds to TRBD1 (5 bases). V was cut by 2 bases and J by 3 bases, with 13 bases left in between. CDR1 and CDR2 from the germline V gene are WSHSY and SAAADI. The CDR3 runs 15 residues. CDR3 sequence: CASSEGHMQDTEAFF. CDR3 nucleotides: TGCGCCAGCAGTGAGGGACACATGCAGGACACTGAAGCTTTCTTT.

The chain couples TRBV29-1 to TRBJ2-1, with a possible D match to TRBD1 (6 bases). Germline CDR1 SQVTM, CDR2 ANQGSEA. Deletions cut 7 bases from V and 4 bases from J, with 11 bases between. The CDR3 is 12 amino acids. CDR3 in amino acids: CSAEGTYNEQFF. CDR3 DNA sequence: TGCAGCGCCGAGGGGACATACAATGAGCAGTTCTTC.

The chain is built from TRBV28 and TRBJ2-2; D is perhaps TRBD2 (5 bases). Germline CDR1 and CDR2: MDHEN and SYDVKM. The CDR3 is 13 residues long. V lost 8 bases to trimming and J lost 0 bases, with 7 bases between them. This chain's CDR3 is CASEGTNTGELFF. In DNA, the CDR3 is TGTGCCAGCGAGGGAACGAACACCGGGGAGCTGTTTTTT.

This clone was found once. The rearrangement uses TRBV7-9 and TRBJ2-5; weak D call: TRBD2 (5 bases). CDR1 SEHNR and CDR2 FQNEAQ come from the germline V gene (reference sequence). The V and J ends lost 8 bases and 1 base respectively, with 5 bases between them. This CDR3 has 11 amino acids. In DNA form, the CDR3 reads TGTGCCAGCCTAGCCCAAGAGACCCAGTACTTC. This encodes CASLAQETQYF.

The rearrangement uses TRBV18 and TRBJ2-3; the D gene is possibly TRBD2 (5 bases). Germline V gene sequence: CDR1 KGHSH, CDR2 LQKENI. The CDR3 spans 14 residues. Trimming removed 2 bases from V and 5 bases from J, with 11 bases in between. CDR3 nucleotide sequence: TGTGCCAGCTCACCAAAGCCCCGGGGAGATACGCAGTATTTT. Translated: CASSPKPRGDTQYF.

This clone came up once. V and J are TRBV5-4 and TRBJ1-1; a possible D gene is TRBD1 (5 bases). Deletions cut 3 bases from V and 1 base from J, with 13 bases between. CDR3 length equals 15 residues. Per germline, CDR1 SGHNT and CDR2 YYREEE (reference sequence). In nucleotides, the CDR3 is TGTGCCAGCAGCTCACCGACAGTGGGGAACACTGAAGCTTTCTTT. It yields the protein CASSSPTVGNTEAFF.

The chain recombines TRBV5-1 with TRBJ2-7; possible D gene TRBD2, 6 bases. Trimming took 4 bases from V and 1 from J, leaving 15 bases between them. Germline assignment: CDR1 SGHRS and CDR2 YFSETQ. The CDR3 length is 15 residues. CDR3 protein: CASSRTGEGSYEQYF. Here the CDR3 DNA reads TGCGCCAGCAGCCGCACGGGGGAAGGGTCCTACGAGCAGTACTTC.

The J gene is TRBJ1-2, the V gene TRBV9; possibly TRBD1 for D (6 bases). The germline V and J ends were trimmed by 0 bases and 8 bases, with 17 bases remaining between them. CDR1 and CDR2 (germline): SGDLS, YYNGEE. The CDR3 totals 15 residues. The CDR3 bases are TGTGCCAGCAGCGTAGGGACAGTCGAGGCCGGGGGCTACACCTTC. This translates into CASSVGTVEAGGYTF.

This sequence joins TRBV2 and TRBJ1-2, with D possibly TRBD1 on 6 matching bases. The ends were cut back, 5 bases at V and 8 bases at J, with 15 bases in the middle. CDR1 SNHLY and CDR2 FYNNEI come from the germline V gene. The CDR3 consists of 13 residues. CDR3 sequence: CASSREGGRGYTF. CDR3 coding DNA: TGTGCCAGCAGTAGAGAGGGGGGAAGGGGCTACACCTTC.

The chain is built from TRBV11-2 and TRBJ1-4; D gene ambiguous. Trimming took 3 bases from V and 7 from J, leaving 6 bases between them. Per the germline V gene, CDR1 is SGHAT and CDR2 is FQNNGV. The length of the CDR3 is 12 residues. The CDR3 reads CASSFNGEKLFF. The CDR3, as DNA: TGTGCCAGCAGCTTTAACGGTGAAAAACTGTTTTTT. Together with reference TRBV11-2 and TRBJ1-4, the CDR3 gives the full variable domain: EAGVAQSPRYKIIEKRQSVAFWCNPISGHATLYWYQQILGQGPKLLIQFQNNGVVDDSQLPKDRFSAERLKGVDSTLKIQPAKLEDSAVYLCASSFNGEKLFFGSGTQLSVL.

The rearrangement links TRBV13 to TRBJ2-2; no firm D call. The V and J ends lost 5 bases and 7 bases respectively, with 8 bases between them. The germline gives CDR1 PRHDT, CDR2 FYEKMQ (reference sequence). This CDR3 contains 12 residues. The CDR3 sequence: CASSGGHGELFF. The CDR3 coding sequence is TGTGCCAGCAGCGGCGGTCACGGGGAGCTGTTTTTT.

The CDR3 bases are TGTGCCAGCAGTGAATCGTGGGGTAGCGGCCACAATGAGCAGTTCTTC. Translating gives CASSESWGSGHNEQFF. The chain has TRBV25-1 and TRBJ2-1; TRBD2 might be the D (6 bases). Germline values: CDR1 MGHDK, CDR2 SYGVNS. The V end lost 1 base, the J end lost 5 bases, and 15 bases lay between the germline ends. CDR3 size: 16 residues.

The chain uses TRBV7-3 and TRBJ2-1; 8 bases align to TRBD2. The junction had 17 bases not matched to a gene; V was cut back by 3 bases and J by 10 bases. Germline V lookup: CDR1 SGHTA, CDR2 FQGTGA. The CDR3 has 17 amino acids. The CDR3 DNA is TGTGCCAGCAGCTTCCAAGGAGGGCGGGGGGCCCCTACGGAGCAGTTCTTC. It encodes CASSFQGGRGAPTEQFF.

This chain's CDR3 is CASSRFARGQETQYF. CDR3 nucleotides: TGTGCCAGTAGTAGATTTGCGAGGGGGCAAGAGACCCAGTACTTC. The chain has TRBV19 and TRBJ2-5; possibly TRBD1 for D (6 bases). Germline CDR1 is LNHDA and CDR2 is SQIVND (reference sequence). CDR3 size: 15 residues. The V end was cut by 4 bases, the J end by 2 bases, with 14 bases between.

This clone was detected once. The chain has TRBV18 and TRBJ2-7; maybe TRBD1 (5 bases). This CDR3 spans 12 amino acids. V was trimmed by 5 bases and J by 3 bases, leaving 8 bases between them. Germline values: CDR1 KGHSH, CDR2 LQKENI. CDR3 coding DNA: TGTGCCAGCTCAACCGACAGCTACGAGCAGTACTTC. Protein product: CASSTDSYEQYF.

This clone was observed a single time. The gene calls are TRBV7-2 and TRBJ1-5, with 9 bases matching TRBD1. There are 13 residues in the CDR3. After removal of 5 bases from V and 6 bases from J, the junction contained 2 bases not matched to a gene. The germline gives CDR1 SGHTA, CDR2 FQGNSA. CDR3: CASSEQGAQPQHF. The CDR3 region has the DNA TGTGCCAGCAGCGAACAGGGGGCTCAGCCCCAGCATTTT. Full variable domain (rest looked up from reference TRBV7-2 and TRBJ1-5): GAGVSQSPSNKVTEKGKDVELRCDPISGHTALYWYRQSLGQGLEFLIYFQGNSAPDKSGLPSDRFSAERTGGSVSTLTIQRTQQEDSAVYLCASSEQGAQPQHFGDGTRLSIL.

The V gene is TRBV5-1, the J gene TRBJ1-6, with 8 bases that match TRBD1. After removal of 4 bases from V and 0 bases from J, the junction contained 15 bases not matched to a gene. Germline V gives CDR1 SGHRS, CDR2 YFSETQ. The CDR3 is made up of 20 amino acids. CDR3 amino acids: CASSRDWQGASSSYNSPLHF. In DNA, the CDR3 is TGCGCCAGCAGCCGGGATTGGCAGGGGGCATCGAGCTCCTATAATTCACCCCTCCACTTT.

This chain joins TRBV10-3 and TRBJ2-3; TRBD2 matches 13 bases. CDR1 ENHRY and CDR2 SYGVKD come from the germline V gene. The CDR3 length is 17 residues. Trimming at V came to 6 bases and at J to 4 bases, leaving 10 bases not matched to a gene. This CDR3 is CAIRPTSGGAGADTQYF. Here the CDR3 DNA reads TGTGCCATCAGGCCTACTAGCGGGGGGGCCGGGGCAGATACGCAGTATTTT.

The chain links TRBV5-4 to TRBJ2-1, with 10 bases aligning to TRBD1. Germline loops: CDR1 SGHNT, CDR2 YYREEE (reference sequence). The CDR3 spans 16 residues. Losses at the gene ends were 4 bases for V and 4 bases for J; bases not matched to a gene: 8. This CDR3 reads CASSPPTGGRYNEQFF. The CDR3 DNA follows: TGTGCCAGCAGCCCCCCGACAGGGGGCAGATACAATGAGCAGTTCTTC.

The chain couples TRBV19 to TRBJ1-5; D remains ambiguous. This CDR3 region has 15 residues. Per the germline V gene, CDR1 is LNHDA and CDR2 is SQIVND (reference sequence). V lost 5 bases, J lost 7 bases, and 18 bases lay in between. CDR3 protein: CASSPDGREGQPQHF. The CDR3 coding sequence is TGTGCCAGTAGTCCCGACGGGCGGGAGGGCCAGCCCCAGCATTTT. The full variable domain, completed using reference TRBV19 and TRBJ1-5, is DGGITQSPKYLFRKEGQNVTLSCEQNLNHDAMYWYRQDPGQGLRLIYYSQIVNDFQKGDIAEGYSVSREKKESFPLTVTSAQKNPTAFYLCASSPDGREGQPQHFGDGTRLSIL.

The chain is built from TRBV11-2 and TRBJ2-1; either TRBD1 or TRBD2 may fit D (5 bases each). Looked up from germline, CDR1 is SGHAT and CDR2 is FQNNGV. The V and J ends lost 4 bases and 5 bases respectively, with 15 bases between them. The CDR3 has 15 amino acids. CDR3 region: CASSYGPLGDNEQFF. DNA for the CDR3: TGTGCCAGCAGCTACGGGCCGTTGGGGGACAATGAGCAGTTCTTC.

The chain has TRBV11-2 and TRBJ2-7, with D unresolved. The CDR3 contains 15 residues. V dropped 3 bases and J dropped 3 bases, with 15 bases sitting between them. The germline gives CDR1 SGHAT, CDR2 FQNNGV. In DNA, the CDR3 is TGTGCCAGCAGCTTTAGTCAGGTGACCCACTACGAGCAGTACTTC. Its protein is CASSFSQVTHYEQYF.

The genes are TRBV10-1 and TRBJ2-5, with D perhaps matching TRBD1 or TRBD2 (6 bases each). V was clipped by 3 bases and J by 3 bases, with 14 bases between them. There are 15 residues in the CDR3. The germline gives CDR1 WNHNN, CDR2 SYGVQD (reference sequence). The CDR3 loop is CASSDGGRGKETQYF. The CDR3 DNA sequence: TGCGCCAGCAGTGATGGGGGGCGAGGGAAAGAGACCCAGTACTTC.

This rearrangement joins TRBV28 to TRBJ1-4; D not certain. V lost 8 bases to trimming and J lost 4 bases, with 14 bases between them. The CDR3 has 14 amino acids. From germline, CDR1 is MDHEN and CDR2 SYDVKM. The CDR3 loop is CASQRVASNEKLFF. CDR3 DNA sequence: TGTGCCAGCCAAAGGGTGGCAAGTAATGAAAAACTGTTTTTT. Filled out from reference TRBV28 and TRBJ1-4, the complete variable domain reads DVKVTQSSRYLVKRTGEKVFLECVQDMDHENMFWYRQDPGLGLRLIYFSYDVKMKEKGDIPEGYSVSREKKERFSLILESASTNQTSMYLCASQRVASNEKLFFGSGTQLSVL.